The rows below give T cell receptor beta chains drawn from one sample of a study of cytomegalovirus exposure and HLA in healthy donors. Data came from immunoSEQ multiplex PCR; TCRdb stores just in-frame clones and leaves some out. Altogether about 120,000 clones are present, about 74% being singletons, with the ten largest covering roughly 2.5%. Sequences were obtained from PBMCs. The origin of the receptors is a woman aged 40 to 50 in good health and CMV-seropositive. Each CDR3 is given with its conserved first and last residue. D genes are given only for firm matches. Clone size, where shown, is once, few, many, or a class for clones that have expanded.

clone_size | j_call | v_call | d_call | cdr3_nt | cdr3_aa
- | TRBJ2-5 | TRBV15 | TRBD1 | TGTGCCACCAGCTCGGACAGGGTCGAGACCCAGTACTTC | CATSSDRVETQYF
- | TRBJ1-2 | TRBV6-1 | - | TGTGCCACCACATACCCGGACACGACTAACTATGGCTACACCTTC | CATTYPDTTNYGYTF
- | TRBJ1-5 | TRBV6-4 | TRBD1 | TGTGCCAGCAGGAAGGGGGGACAGCACAAACAGCCCCAGCATTTT | CASRKGGQHKQPQHF
few | TRBJ1-6 | TRBV9 | - | TGTGCCAGCAGCGCCGACACAGGGCTTTATTCACCCCTCCACTTT | CASSADTGLYSPLHF
- | TRBJ2-5 | TRBV7-8 | - | TGTGCCAGCGGAGCTCAGGGAGGAGAGGAGACCCAGTACTTC | CASGAQGGEETQYF
- | TRBJ2-7 | TRBV7-2 | TRBD2 | TGTGCCAGCAGCTTAGGCCTAGCGGCCTCCTACGAGCAGTACTTC | CASSLGLAASYEQYF
- | TRBJ1-1 | TRBV19 | - | TGTGCCAGTAGTCCCACAGGGACCTCTGAAGCTTTCTTT | CASSPTGTSEAFF
- | TRBJ1-1 | TRBV5-1 | TRBD1 | TGCGCCAGCAGCTCTACAGGGGGAGCTGAAGCTTTCTTT | CASSSTGGAEAFF
- | TRBJ1-2 | TRBV6-5 | TRBD1 | TGTGCCAGCAGTTACACAGGGGCTAACTATGGCTACACCTTC | CASSYTGANYGYTF
- | TRBJ2-5 | TRBV7-6 | TRBD1 | TGTGCCAGCAGCTTAGCGGGACAGGCCCAAGAGACCCAGTACTTC | CASSLAGQAQETQYF
once | TRBJ1-1 | TRBV6-5 | - | TGTGCCAGCAGTTACGACAGGAAATACACTGAAGCTTTCTTT | CASSYDRKYTEAFF
- | TRBJ2-7 | TRBV7-6 | - | TGTGCCAGCAGTTCACAGGGACCCTACGAGCAGTACTTC | CASSSQGPYEQYF
- | TRBJ1-2 | TRBV10-3 | - | TGTGCCATCACACAGGGTACTAACTATGGCTACACCTTC | CAITQGTNYGYTF
- | TRBJ2-7 | TRBV6-6 | - | TGTGCCAGCAGTTACTCGAGGCACGACGAGCAGTACTTC | CASSYSRHDEQYF
- | TRBJ2-2 | TRBV7-2 | - | TGTGCCAGCAGCTCCCGTATGAGGGCCGGGGAGCTGTTTTTT | CASSSRMRAGELFF
- | TRBJ1-2 | TRBV10-3 | - | TGTGCCATCAGTGACGGGGGGGCGAATGGCTACACCTTC | CAISDGGANGYTF
once | TRBJ2-1 | TRBV4-3 | - | TGCGCCAGCAGCCAAGGGTTTAGCTACAATGAGCAGTTCTTC | CASSQGFSYNEQFF
- | TRBJ2-5 | TRBV2 | - | TGTGCCAGCAGGAGCCAGGACTTTGGGGAGACCCAGTACTTC | CASRSQDFGETQYF
- | TRBJ2-5 | TRBV7-2 | TRBD1 | TGTGCCAGCAGCTTAGGAGGGGGCCCTGAGACCCAGTACTTC | CASSLGGGPETQYF
- | TRBJ2-7 | TRBV19 | TRBD1 | TGTGCCAGTAGTGCAGCGCTCTCCGGGACAGGAACCTACGAGCAGTACTTC | CASSAALSGTGTYEQYF
- | TRBJ2-3 | TRBV7-9 | - | TGTGCCAGCCGTGAGGCCTTTAGCACAGATACGCAGTATTTT | CASREAFSTDTQYF
once | TRBJ2-7 | TRBV7-6 | TRBD1 | TGTGCCAGCAGCTTAGCCCAGGGGGCGGGCTACGAGCAGTACTTC | CASSLAQGAGYEQYF
- | TRBJ2-7 | TRBV15 | - | TGTGCCACCAGCGACACAAATGTCTACGAGCAGTACTTC | CATSDTNVYEQYF
- | TRBJ1-1 | TRBV5-4 | TRBD1 | TGTGCCAGCAGCTTTGGGACAGGGACCACTGAAGCTTTCTTT | CASSFGTGTTEAFF
- | TRBJ1-2 | TRBV19 | TRBD1 | TGTGCCAGTAGTAAGGACAGGAGCTATGGCTACACCTTC | CASSKDRSYGYTF
few | TRBJ2-5 | TRBV5-4 | TRBD1 | TGTGCCAGCAGCCCCGGGACAGTACAAGAGACCCAGTACTTC | CASSPGTVQETQYF
- | TRBJ2-3 | TRBV4-3 | - | TGCGCCAGCAGCCAAGCCGCCAGCGGGACAGATACGCAGTATTTT | CASSQAASGTDTQYF
- | TRBJ2-1 | TRBV7-7 | - | TGTGCTAGCAGCGCAAGACTGGCCACGTACAATGAGCAGTTCTTC | CASSARLATYNEQFF
few | TRBJ2-2 | TRBV2 | TRBD2 | TGTGCCAGCTCACCTCCGCTAGCGGTTCTCGGGGAGCTGTTTTTT | CASSPPLAVLGELFF
few | TRBJ2-7 | TRBV6-1 | TRBD2 | TGTGCCAGCAGAACTAGCGGGAGCTCCTACGAGCAGTACTTC | CASRTSGSSYEQYF
- | TRBJ1-5 | TRBV15 | - | TGTGCCACCAGCAGAGCTAATCAGCCCCAGCATTTT | CATSRANQPQHF
- | TRBJ1-5 | TRBV19 | - | TGTGCCAGTAGTATAAGGACATCTAAACAGCCCCAGCATTTT | CASSIRTSKQPQHF
- | TRBJ2-1 | TRBV15 | - | TGTGCCACCAGAGGGGTAATCGAGGAAGAGCAGTTCTTC | CATRGVIEEEQFF
- | TRBJ2-7 | TRBV5-1 | - | TGCGCCAGCAGCTACTTTGACTCAAGGTCCGACGAGCAGTACTTC | CASSYFDSRSDEQYF
once | TRBJ1-6 | TRBV7-2 | TRBD1 | TGTGCCAGCAGCTTAGCGGACAGGGGGCTTTCACCCCTCCACTTT | CASSLADRGLSPLHF
- | TRBJ1-1 | TRBV5-8 | - | TGTGCCAGCAGCTTCCGACAGACGAACACTGAAGCTTTCTTT | CASSFRQTNTEAFF
- | TRBJ2-7 | TRBV28 | - | TGTGCCAGCAGTTTGGGTAGGGGCGGCTACGAGCAGTACTTC | CASSLGRGGYEQYF
- | TRBJ2-2 | TRBV19 | TRBD1 | TGTGCCAGTAGTATAGCCGGACAGGGACCCGGGGAGCTGTTTTTT | CASSIAGQGPGELFF
once | TRBJ1-6 | TRBV5-1 | - | TGCGCCAGCAGCCCTTGGCGGGATTTCTCCTATAATTCACCCCTCCACTTT | CASSPWRDFSYNSPLHF
- | TRBJ2-7 | TRBV10-3 | TRBD2 | TGTGCCAGTACTAGCGGCGCCTACGAGCAGTACTTC | CASTSGAYEQYF
- | TRBJ2-7 | TRBV29-1 | TRBD2 | TGCAGCGTTGAAGTGCTAGCGGGAGACGAGCAGTACTTC | CSVEVLAGDEQYF
- | TRBJ2-5 | TRBV7-9 | - | TGTGCCAGCAGTTCGACTGAGCAAGAGACCCAGTACTTC | CASSSTEQETQYF
- | TRBJ2-7 | TRBV5-8 | - | TGTGCCAGCAGCTGGGGAGCTGGCGGGCCGGGCGAGCAGTACTTC | CASSWGAGGPGEQYF
- | TRBJ2-2 | TRBV30 | TRBD2 | TGTGCCCGTAGCGGGAGACATGACGGGGAGCTGTTTTTT | CARSGRHDGELFF
- | TRBJ2-7 | TRBV27 | TRBD1 | TGTGCCAGCAGTCCCCGGGACAGGGCCTACGAGCAGTACTTC | CASSPRDRAYEQYF
- | TRBJ2-2 | TRBV4-1 | - | TGCGCCAGCAGTCAGGCGGGAACAGGGGCTACAAACACCGGGGAGCTGTTTTTT | CASSQAGTGATNTGELFF
- | TRBJ2-3 | TRBV5-1 | - | TGCGCCAGCAGCTTGGGGCGGGGGCCAGATACGCAGTATTTT | CASSLGRGPDTQYF
- | TRBJ1-2 | TRBV19 | TRBD1 | TGTGCCAGTAGTATTGGACAGGTGGTTTATGGCTACACCTTC | CASSIGQVVYGYTF
- | TRBJ2-3 | TRBV5-4 | - | TGTGCCAGCAGGTTCGGGAGATCAGATACGCAGTATTTT | CASRFGRSDTQYF
- | TRBJ2-1 | TRBV5-4 | - | TGTGCCAGCAGCTTGGGTCCCGATAGCTCCTACAATGAGCAGTTCTTC | CASSLGPDSSYNEQFF
- | TRBJ2-5 | TRBV19 | - | TGTGCCAGTAGCCCGGGGGGCGGAGAGACCCAGTACTTC | CASSPGGGETQYF
- | TRBJ2-2 | TRBV7-7 | TRBD2 | TGTGCTAGCAGCTTCAGACTAGCGGGAGCGAACACCGGGGAGCTGTTTTTT | CASSFRLAGANTGELFF
- | TRBJ1-4 | TRBV6-1 | TRBD1 | TGTGCCAGCATCAAGGACAGGGGGAATGAAAAACTGTTTTTT | CASIKDRGNEKLFF
- | TRBJ2-1 | TRBV29-1 | TRBD2 | TGCAGCGTTGACTCCTGGCGGGAGGGTCCAAATGAGCAGTTCTTC | CSVDSWREGPNEQFF
- | TRBJ2-2 | TRBV4-2 | TRBD2 | TGTGCCAGCAGCCTCCTACCGGGACTAGCGTCTCCCACCGGGGAGCTGTTTTTT | CASSLLPGLASPTGELFF
- | TRBJ1-6 | TRBV2 | - | TGTGCCAGCACCCGAGGTATCTCCTATAATTCACCCCTCCACTTT | CASTRGISYNSPLHF
- | TRBJ2-7 | TRBV29-1 | - | TGCAGCGTTGGTTTTTTTAATACTCAGCGGTTTTCCCCTTCCTACGAGCAGTACTTC | CSVGFFNTQRFSPSYEQYF